What follows is one TCR beta chain and its context. Its specificity is not known. This sample stems from a study of PD-1 blockade in classical Hodgkin lymphoma. Study-level points and caveats: By C4D1 there was a significant rise in CD4+ TCR diversity but not in CD8+ TCR diversity. Newly diagnosed patients reportedly had lower baseline TCR diversity than healthy donors. The diversity seen at baseline in complete responders resembled that of newly diagnosed patients.

Data came from immunoSEQ multiplex PCR; TCRdb stores just in-frame clones and leaves some out. The table lists 25,000 to 35,000 clones, around 72% of them singletons. The J segment lost 2 bases and the V segment lost 5 bases, leaving 3 bases of the junction unmatched. This CDR3 has 14 amino acids. The germline gives CDR1 LNHDA, CDR2 SQIVND (reference sequence). As for time point: cycle 4 day 1 (C4D1), after around six weeks of nivolumab. Every patient had relapsed following autologous stem cell transplantation, and cohorts differed in brentuximab vedotin exposure. Best responses included complete response and partial response; otherwise, the best response was progressive disease.

The rearrangement links TRBV19 to TRBJ1-3, with 7 bases matching TRBD1. Sequencing used peripheral blood mononuclear cells (PBMCs), obtained before the fourth cycle of nivolumab. This TCR was sampled from a human donor with classical Hodgkin lymphoma. CDR3 nucleotides: TGTGCCAGTAGTCAGGGGGTCGCTGGAAACACCATATATTTT. The encoded protein is CASSQGVAGNTIYF.